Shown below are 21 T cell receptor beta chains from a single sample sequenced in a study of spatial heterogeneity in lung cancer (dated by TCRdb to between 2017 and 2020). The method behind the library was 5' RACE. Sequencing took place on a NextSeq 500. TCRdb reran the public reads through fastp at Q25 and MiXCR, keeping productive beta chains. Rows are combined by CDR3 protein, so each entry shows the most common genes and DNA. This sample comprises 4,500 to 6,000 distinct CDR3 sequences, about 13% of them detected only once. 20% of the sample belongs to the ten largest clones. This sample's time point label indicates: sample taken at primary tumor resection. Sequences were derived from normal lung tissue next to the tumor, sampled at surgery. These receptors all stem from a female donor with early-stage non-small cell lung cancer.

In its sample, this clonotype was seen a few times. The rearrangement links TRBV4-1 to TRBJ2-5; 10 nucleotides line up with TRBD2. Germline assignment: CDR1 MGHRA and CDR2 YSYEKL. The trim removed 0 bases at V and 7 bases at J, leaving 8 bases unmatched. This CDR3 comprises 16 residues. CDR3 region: CASSQEMSSGGRTQYF. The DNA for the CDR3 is TGCGCCAGCAGCCAAGAGATGTCTAGCGGGGGTCGGACCCAGTACTTC.

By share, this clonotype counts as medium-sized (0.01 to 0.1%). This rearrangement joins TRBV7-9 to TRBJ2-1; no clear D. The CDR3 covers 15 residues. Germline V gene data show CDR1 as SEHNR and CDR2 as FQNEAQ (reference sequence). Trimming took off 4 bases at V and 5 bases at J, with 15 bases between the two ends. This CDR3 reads CASSSLTYVNNEQFF. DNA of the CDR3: TGTGCCAGCAGCTCCCTCACCTATGTAAACAATGAGCAGTTCTTC. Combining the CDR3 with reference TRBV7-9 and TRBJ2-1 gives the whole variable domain DTGVSQNPRHKITKRGQNVTFRCDPISEHNRLYWYRQTLGQGPEFLTYFQNEAQLEKSRLLSDRFSAERPKGSFSTLEIQRTEQGDSAMYLCASSSLTYVNNEQFFGPGTRLTVL.

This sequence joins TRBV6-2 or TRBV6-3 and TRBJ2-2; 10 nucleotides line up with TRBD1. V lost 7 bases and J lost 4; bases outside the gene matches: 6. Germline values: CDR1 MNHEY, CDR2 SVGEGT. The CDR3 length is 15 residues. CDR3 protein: CASTPRQGATGELFF. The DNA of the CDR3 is TGTGCCAGCACTCCCCGACAGGGGGCCACCGGGGAGCTGTTTTTT.

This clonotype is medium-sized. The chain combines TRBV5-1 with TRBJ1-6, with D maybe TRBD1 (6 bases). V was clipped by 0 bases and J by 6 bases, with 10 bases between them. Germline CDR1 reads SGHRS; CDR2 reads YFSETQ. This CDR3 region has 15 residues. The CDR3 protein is CASSLEGGSNSPLHF. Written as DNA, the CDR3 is TGCGCCAGCAGCTTGGAGGGGGGAAGTAATTCACCCCTCCACTTT.

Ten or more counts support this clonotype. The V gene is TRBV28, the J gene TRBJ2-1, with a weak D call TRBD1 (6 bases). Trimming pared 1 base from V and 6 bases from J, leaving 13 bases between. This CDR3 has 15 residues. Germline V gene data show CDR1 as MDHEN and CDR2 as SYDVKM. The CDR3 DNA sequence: TGTGCCAGCAGTTTATTTTCAGGGGAGACCAATGAGCAGTTCTTC. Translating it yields CASSLFSGETNEQFF. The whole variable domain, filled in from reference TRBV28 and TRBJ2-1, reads DVKVTQSSRYLVKRTGEKVFLECVQDMDHENMFWYRQDPGLGLRLIYFSYDVKMKEKGDIPEGYSVSREKKERFSLILESASTNQTSMYLCASSLFSGETNEQFFGPGTRLTVL.

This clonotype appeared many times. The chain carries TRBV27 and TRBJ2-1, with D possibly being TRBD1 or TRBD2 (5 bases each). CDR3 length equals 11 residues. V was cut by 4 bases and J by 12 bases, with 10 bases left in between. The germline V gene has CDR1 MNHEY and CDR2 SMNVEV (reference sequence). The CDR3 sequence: CASSWGSMQFF. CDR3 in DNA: TGTGCCAGCAGTTGGGGGAGCATGCAGTTCTTC.

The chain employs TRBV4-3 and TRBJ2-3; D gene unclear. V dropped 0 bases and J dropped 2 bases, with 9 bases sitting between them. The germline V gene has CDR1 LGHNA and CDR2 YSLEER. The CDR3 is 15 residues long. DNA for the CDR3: TGCGCCAGCAGCCAAGAAAACGCTGACACAGATACGCAGTATTTT. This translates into CASSQENADTDTQYF.

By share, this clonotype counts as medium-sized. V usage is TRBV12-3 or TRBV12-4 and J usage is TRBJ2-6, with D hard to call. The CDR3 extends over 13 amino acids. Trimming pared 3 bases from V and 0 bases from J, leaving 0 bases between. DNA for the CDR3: TGTGCCAGCAGTTTCTCTGGGGCCAACGTCCTGACTTTC. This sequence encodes CASSFSGANVLTF.

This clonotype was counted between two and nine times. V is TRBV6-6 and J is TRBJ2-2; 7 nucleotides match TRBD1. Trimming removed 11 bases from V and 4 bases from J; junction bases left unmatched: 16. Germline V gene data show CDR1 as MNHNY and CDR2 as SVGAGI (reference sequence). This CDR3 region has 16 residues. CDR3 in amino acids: CACTRRGGGVTGELFF. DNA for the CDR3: TGTGCCTGCACTCGCCGAGGGGGCGGTGTCACCGGGGAGCTGTTTTTT.

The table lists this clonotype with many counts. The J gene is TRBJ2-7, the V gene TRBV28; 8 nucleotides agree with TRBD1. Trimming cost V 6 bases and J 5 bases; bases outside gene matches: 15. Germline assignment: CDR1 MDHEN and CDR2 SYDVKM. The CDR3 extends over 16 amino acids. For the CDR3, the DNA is TGTGCCAGCAGCACACGGACAGGGAAGGGATCCCACGAGCAGTACTTC. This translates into CASSTRTGKGSHEQYF. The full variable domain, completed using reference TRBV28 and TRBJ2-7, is DVKVTQSSRYLVKRTGEKVFLECVQDMDHENMFWYRQDPGLGLRLIYFSYDVKMKEKGDIPEGYSVSREKKERFSLILESASTNQTSMYLCASSTRTGKGSHEQYFGPGTRLTVT.

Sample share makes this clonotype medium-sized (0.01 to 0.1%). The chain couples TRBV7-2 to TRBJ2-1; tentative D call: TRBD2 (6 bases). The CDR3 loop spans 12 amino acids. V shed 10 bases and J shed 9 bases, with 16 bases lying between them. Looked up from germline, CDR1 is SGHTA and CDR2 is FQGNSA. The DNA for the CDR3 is TGTGCCATCCCGACTAGTACGGGTGAGCAGTTCTTC. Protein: CAIPTSTGEQFF.

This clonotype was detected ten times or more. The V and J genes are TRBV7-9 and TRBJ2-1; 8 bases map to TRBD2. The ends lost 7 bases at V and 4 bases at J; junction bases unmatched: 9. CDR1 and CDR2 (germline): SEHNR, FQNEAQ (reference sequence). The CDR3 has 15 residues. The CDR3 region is CASNLRGGPYNEQFF. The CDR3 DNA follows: TGTGCCAGCAACCTCCGCGGGGGGCCGTACAATGAGCAGTTCTTC. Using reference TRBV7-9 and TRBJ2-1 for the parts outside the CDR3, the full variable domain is DTGVSQNPRHKITKRGQNVTFRCDPISEHNRLYWYRQTLGQGPEFLTYFQNEAQLEKSRLLSDRFSAERPKGSFSTLEIQRTEQGDSAMYLCASNLRGGPYNEQFFGPGTRLTVL.

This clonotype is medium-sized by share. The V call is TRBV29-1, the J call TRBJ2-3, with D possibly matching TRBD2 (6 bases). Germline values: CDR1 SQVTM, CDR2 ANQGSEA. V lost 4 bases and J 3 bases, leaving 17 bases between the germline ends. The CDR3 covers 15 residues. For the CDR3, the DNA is TGCAGCGTTGTATTGAGCGGGTTAACGACAGATACGCAGTATTTT. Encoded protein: CSVVLSGLTTDTQYF.

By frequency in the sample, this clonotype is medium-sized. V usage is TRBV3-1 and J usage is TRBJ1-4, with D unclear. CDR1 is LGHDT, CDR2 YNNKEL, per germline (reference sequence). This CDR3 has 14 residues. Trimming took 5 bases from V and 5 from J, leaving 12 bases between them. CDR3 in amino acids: CASSESGGNEKLFF. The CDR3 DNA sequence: TGTGCCAGCAGCGAGAGTGGAGGGAATGAAAAACTGTTTTTT. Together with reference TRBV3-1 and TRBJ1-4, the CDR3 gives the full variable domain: DTAVSQTPKYLVTQMGNDKSIKCEQNLGHDTMYWYKQDSKKFLKIMFSYNNKELIINETVPNRFSPKSPDKAHLNLHINSLELGDSAVYFCASSESGGNEKLFFGSGTQLSVL.

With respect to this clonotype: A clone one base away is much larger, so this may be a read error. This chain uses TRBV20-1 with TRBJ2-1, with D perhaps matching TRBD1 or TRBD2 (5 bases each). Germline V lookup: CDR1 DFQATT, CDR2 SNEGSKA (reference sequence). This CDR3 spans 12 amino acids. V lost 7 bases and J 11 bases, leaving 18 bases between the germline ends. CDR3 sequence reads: CSVRRLGEKQFF. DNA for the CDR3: TGCAGTGTCCGGAGGTTGGGGGAGAAGCAGTTCTTC.

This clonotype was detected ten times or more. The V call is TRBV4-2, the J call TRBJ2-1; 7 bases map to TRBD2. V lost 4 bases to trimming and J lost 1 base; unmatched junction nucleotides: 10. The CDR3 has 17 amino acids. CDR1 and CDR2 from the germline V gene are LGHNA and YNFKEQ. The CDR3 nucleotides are TGTGCCAGCAGCCTAGAGGGAGGCGGGAGTTCCTACAATGAGCAGTTCTTC. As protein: CASSLEGGGSSYNEQFF.

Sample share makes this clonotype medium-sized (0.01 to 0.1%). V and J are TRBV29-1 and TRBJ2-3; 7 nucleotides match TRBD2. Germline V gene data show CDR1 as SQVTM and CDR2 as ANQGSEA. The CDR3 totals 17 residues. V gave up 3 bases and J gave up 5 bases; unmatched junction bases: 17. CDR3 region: CSVDATFAGDVGDTQYF. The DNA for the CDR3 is TGCAGCGTTGATGCCACGTTTGCGGGAGATGTTGGAGATACGCAGTATTTT.

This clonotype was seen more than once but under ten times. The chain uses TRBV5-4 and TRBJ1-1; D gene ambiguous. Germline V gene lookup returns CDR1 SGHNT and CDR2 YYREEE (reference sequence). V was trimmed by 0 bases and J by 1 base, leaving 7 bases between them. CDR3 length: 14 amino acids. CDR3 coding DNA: TGTGCCAGCAGCTTGGCAGCGAGGAACACTGAAGCTTTCTTT. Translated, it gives CASSLAARNTEAFF.

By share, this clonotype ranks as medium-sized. Written as DNA, the CDR3 is TGTGCCAGTAGTATAGGGTCGTGGGAGACCCAGTACTTC. This gives the protein CASSIGSWETQYF. V gene TRBV19 combines with J gene TRBJ2-5; D uncertain. V gave up 1 base and J gave up 5 bases, with 8 bases separating them. From germline, CDR1 is LNHDA and CDR2 SQIVND (reference sequence). The CDR3 is 13 amino acids.

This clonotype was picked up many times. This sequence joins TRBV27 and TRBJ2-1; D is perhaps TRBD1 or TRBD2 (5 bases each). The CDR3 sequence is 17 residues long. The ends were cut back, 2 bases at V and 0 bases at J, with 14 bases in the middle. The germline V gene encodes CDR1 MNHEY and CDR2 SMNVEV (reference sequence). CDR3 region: CASSLLRGISSYNEQFF. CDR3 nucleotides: TGTGCCAGCAGTTTACTGAGGGGAATTAGCTCCTACAATGAGCAGTTCTTC.

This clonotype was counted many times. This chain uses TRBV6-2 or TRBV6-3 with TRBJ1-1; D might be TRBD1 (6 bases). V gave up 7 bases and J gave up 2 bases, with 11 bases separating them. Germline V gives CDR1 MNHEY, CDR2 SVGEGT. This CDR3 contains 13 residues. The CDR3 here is CASTTTGNTEAFF. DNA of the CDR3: TGTGCCAGCACCACGACAGGAAACACTGAAGCTTTCTTT.